The 27 T cell receptor beta chains below come from one sample, sequenced in a study of T-cell reconstitution after alpha-beta-depleted transplantation in children. Study outcomes and limitations: Once a year had passed after transplant, T-cell counts and diversity came mostly from newly produced T cells.

For these receptors, no antigen is known. This sample's TCRbeta library carried unique molecular identifier barcodes. TCRdb ran MiXCR on the PCR reads and lists one entry per CDR3 protein. Of a few hundred thousand distinct CDR3 sequences listed, about 7.3% are singletons. This specimen was peripheral blood, taken 360 days after TCRalphabeta/CD19-depleted stem cell transplant. These receptors originate from a female patient under 10 years old who had a stem cell transplant for Fanconi anemia, so the T cells may come from the graft donor.

This clonotype was seen once. The V call is TRBV2, the J call TRBJ2-4, with TRBD1 identical over 9 bases. This CDR3 has 16 residues. Per germline, CDR1 SNHLY and CDR2 FYNNEI. CDR3 DNA sequence: TGTACCTTCAGTCCCCGGGACAGGGCCCTTAAAAACATTCAGTACTTC. It is translated as CTFSPRDRALKNIQYF.

Only a few counts were recorded for this clonotype. This chain joins TRBV9 and TRBJ1-5, with D possibly matching TRBD1 (6 bases). The CDR3 extends over 14 amino acids. Germline CDR1 reads SGDLS; CDR2 reads YYNGEE. V lost 7 bases, J lost 0 bases, and 11 bases lay in between. The CDR3 nucleotides read TGTGCCAGCGGAGGGGGGGTTAGCAATCAGCCCCAGCATTTT. It codes for CASGGGVSNQPQHF.

This clonotype occurred many times. The chain combines TRBV12-3 or TRBV12-4 with TRBJ2-7, with a weak D call TRBD1 (7 bases). The CDR3 runs 13 residues. V lost 6 bases, J lost 3 bases, and 12 bases lay in between. CDR3 in amino acids: CASSRGTVYEQYF. In DNA, the CDR3 is TGTGCCAGCAGCCGGGGGACAGTCTACGAGCAGTACTTC.

This clonotype was seen many times. The chain carries TRBV28 and TRBJ2-3; D gene unclear. Germline-derived CDR1 and CDR2 are MDHEN and SYDVKM. This CDR3 has 13 amino acids. V lost 7 bases to trimming and J lost 4 bases, with 12 bases between them. CDR3 coding DNA: TGTGCCAGCACCCACAGTATGGCAGATACGCAGTATTTT. Its protein product is CASTHSMADTQYF.

The gene calls are TRBV5-1 and TRBJ2-4; D not resolved. With 0 bases removed from V and 8 bases from J, the gap between germline ends came to 18 bases. Germline V lookup: CDR1 SGHRS, CDR2 YFSETQ. This CDR3 is built from 16 residues. CDR3 in DNA: TGCGCCAGCAGCTTGGTGCCGGTCGGCCGACGGGACATTCAGTACTTC. Amino acids: CASSLVPVGRRDIQYF.

In this sample, this clonotype turned up many times. This chain connects TRBV15 to TRBJ2-3, with unresolved D. The germline CDR1 and CDR2 sequences are LNHNV and YYDKDF (reference sequence). V dropped 2 bases and J dropped 8 bases, with 14 bases sitting between them. The length of the CDR3 is 14 residues. CDR3 DNA sequence: TGTGCCACCAGCAGACTCCCCGCGGCTGGTACGCAGTATTTT. Protein product: CATSRLPAAGTQYF.

This clonotype was counted many times. This sequence joins TRBV5-4 and TRBJ2-5; 11 positions match TRBD2. Per the germline V gene, CDR1 is SGHNT and CDR2 is YYREEE (reference sequence). This CDR3 is 15 amino acids long. Trimming took 4 bases from V and 2 from J; bases not matched to a gene: 4. This CDR3 reads CASSRGTSGQETQYF. DNA for the CDR3: TGTGCCAGCAGCCGAGGGACTAGCGGACAAGAGACCCAGTACTTC.

This clonotype was seen at least ten times. The CDR3, as DNA: TGTGCCAGCAGTTACCCAGGGACGGACTACAATGAGCAGTTCTTC. It yields the protein CASSYPGTDYNEQFF. V is TRBV6-5 and J is TRBJ2-1; D is perhaps TRBD1 or TRBD2 (5 bases each). The CDR3 is 15 amino acids. Germline-derived CDR1 and CDR2 are MNHEY and SVGAGI. Trimming left V 2 bases short and J 3 bases short, with 11 bases between.

This clonotype was counted at least ten times. CDR3 residues: CASRRRSGGHTDTQYF. CDR3 sequence (DNA): TGCGCCAGCAGAAGACGCTCGGGGGGCCATACAGATACGCAGTATTTT. The gene calls are TRBV4-3 and TRBJ2-3, with a possible D match to TRBD2 (7 bases). This CDR3 region has 16 residues. V was pared by 6 bases and J by 3 bases, with 19 bases between. CDR1 LGHNA and CDR2 YSLEER come from the germline V gene.

The V gene is TRBV5-6, the J gene TRBJ1-2; the match to TRBD1 covers 10 bases. CDR1 is SGHDT, CDR2 YYEEEE, per germline. The V segment lost 0 bases and the J segment 3 bases; nucleotides outside the gene matches: 5. The CDR3 length is 16 residues. The CDR3 nucleotides read TGTGCCAGCAGCTTGGATGGGGGACAGGGGCACTATGGCTACACCTTC. Translating gives CASSLDGGQGHYGYTF.

The CDR3: CASSRQGKGSDYTF. As DNA, the CDR3 is TGTGCCAGCAGCCGACAGGGCAAGGGGAGTGACTACACCTTC. The chain links TRBV7-3 to TRBJ1-2; 7 nucleotides line up with TRBD1. V was clipped by 5 bases and J by 10 bases; unmatched bases: 13. Germline V gene lookup returns CDR1 SGHTA and CDR2 FQGTGA. This CDR3 is built from 14 residues.

The gene calls are TRBV10-3 and TRBJ2-3; 14 positions agree with TRBD2. CDR3 length equals 24 residues. Per germline, CDR1 ENHRY and CDR2 SYGVKD. V dropped 0 bases and J dropped 0; count of bases not matched to a gene: 20. For the CDR3, the DNA is TGTGCCATCAGTGAGTCGGGACTAGCGGGGGCTTTACTCCCTCCCGGAACTAGCACAGATACGCAGTATTTT. Translation gives CAISESGLAGALLPPGTSTDTQYF.

This clonotype came up many times. CDR3 sequence (DNA): TGTGCCAGCAGCCCGCCTGGACCAGGCGAAAAACTGTTTTTT. Its translation is CASSPPGPGEKLFF. This chain connects TRBV7-2 to TRBJ1-4; D is ambiguous. With 5 bases removed from V and 8 bases from J, the gap between germline ends came to 15 bases. From germline, CDR1 is SGHTA and CDR2 FQGNSA. This CDR3 comprises 14 residues.

This clonotype was observed at least ten times. The chain links TRBV5-1 to TRBJ2-2; no firm D call. The CDR3 runs 13 residues. V was trimmed by 0 bases and J by 3 bases, leaving 3 bases between them. Germline loops: CDR1 SGHRS, CDR2 YFSETQ. CDR3 region: CASSLAHTGELFF. DNA of the CDR3: TGCGCCAGCAGCTTGGCCCACACCGGGGAGCTGTTTTTT.

This clonotype was detected many times. The chain links TRBV27 to TRBJ2-1, with TRBD1 matching 7 bases. The CDR3 has 15 residues. Germline CDR1 is MNHEY and CDR2 is SMNVEV (reference sequence). J lost 15 bases, V lost 6 bases, and 20 bases had no gene match. The CDR3 spells CASSPGQSLLPRGFF. The CDR3 region has the DNA TGTGCCAGCAGCCCGGGACAGAGTTTACTTCCCAGAGGGTTCTTC.

In its sample, this clonotype was seen many times. V is TRBV2 and J is TRBJ2-1; 8 bases map to TRBD2. CDR1 and CDR2 from the germline V gene are SNHLY and FYNNEI. V was pared by 9 bases and J by 4 bases, with 8 bases of the junction left unmatched. CDR3 length equals 14 residues. The DNA for the CDR3 is TGTGCCAGGCGACGGGGGGGAGCATACAATGAGCAGTTCTTC. It codes for CARRRGGAYNEQFF.

This clonotype showed up just a few times. The V and J genes are TRBV7-8 and TRBJ2-7, with 10 bases aligning to TRBD1. CDR3 length: 15 residues. The germline V gene encodes CDR1 SGHVS and CDR2 FQNEAQ. Unmatched junction bases numbered 4, after V lost 1 base and J lost 4 bases. CDR3 DNA sequence: TGTGCCAGCAGCTTAGGGGGACAGGGGTATTACGAGCAGTACTTC. As protein: CASSLGGQGYYEQYF.

This clonotype was counted many times. V is TRBV2 and J is TRBJ2-3; D is uncertain. The CDR3 is 14 residues long. V lost 3 bases to trimming and J lost 5 bases, with 12 bases between them. CDR1 SNHLY and CDR2 FYNNEI come from the germline V gene. CDR3 nucleotides: TGTGCCAGCAGTGACCTGACCTACAAAGATACGCAGTATTTT. Protein sequence: CASSDLTYKDTQYF. The variable domain in full, completed from reference TRBV2 and TRBJ2-3, reads EPEVTQTPSHQVTQMGQEVILRCVPISNHLYFYWYRQILGQKVEFLVSFYNNEISEKSEIFDDQFSVERPDGSNFTLKIRSTKLEDSAMYFCASSDLTYKDTQYFGPGTRLTVL.

Note on this clonotype: One base away lies a much larger clone, so this may be a sequencing read error. This likely comes from a read error, as the CDR3 has no conserved phenylalanine or tryptophan at its end. The gene calls are TRBV10-3 and TRBJ2-1; 7 nucleotides match TRBD1. CDR1 ENHRY and CDR2 SYGVKD come from the germline V gene. V trimming: 0 bases; J trimming: 3 bases; junction bases outside the gene matches: 5. The CDR3 covers 16 residues. The CDR3 bases are TGTGCCATCAGTGAGTCCTGGACAGGCAACTACAATGAGCAGTTCGTC. Its protein is CAISESWTGNYNEQFV.

This clonotype was counted many times. The rearrangement uses TRBV12-3 or TRBV12-4 and TRBJ1-2; 9 bases agree with TRBD1. After removal of 3 bases from V and 4 bases from J, the junction contained 3 bases not matched to a gene. The CDR3 spans 14 residues. This CDR3 reads CASSFGTGFYGYTF. Here the CDR3 DNA reads TGTGCCAGCAGTTTCGGGACAGGGTTCTATGGCTACACCTTC.

As concerns this clonotype: A read error may explain this, as a much larger clone is one base away. The gene calls are TRBV10-3 and TRBJ2-7; D gene ambiguous. Germline lookup yields CDR1 ENHRY and CDR2 SYGVKD. Trimming took 11 bases from V and 5 from J, leaving 16 bases between them. The CDR3 length is 12 residues. The CDR3 nucleotides are TGTGCCTCCGGACCCTTACGGAACGAGCAGTACTTC. Translation gives CASGPLRNEQYF.

This clonotype was counted only a few times. The V call is TRBV6-5, the J call TRBJ2-7, with D uncertain. This CDR3 is 13 amino acids long. CDR1 is MNHEY and CDR2 is SVGAGI in the germline V gene. Trimming pared 0 bases from V and 3 bases from J, leaving 6 bases between. The CDR3 DNA is TGTGCCAGCAGTTACTCGGCGGTCTACGAGCAGTACGTC. As protein: CASSYSAVYEQYV.

This clonotype was detected many times. The chain carries TRBV9 and TRBJ1-1; possibly TRBD1 for D (6 bases). V lost 2 bases to trimming and J lost 10 bases, with 15 bases between them. The CDR3 sequence is 13 residues long. Germline CDR1 reads SGDLS; CDR2 reads YYNGEE. CDR3 in DNA: TGTGCCAGCAGCGTTATCCCAGGGGAGGGAGCTTTCTTT. Its translation: CASSVIPGEGAFF. Combining the CDR3 with reference TRBV9 and TRBJ1-1 gives the whole variable domain DSGVTQTPKHLITATGQRVTLRCSPRSGDLSVYWYQQSLDQGLQFLIQYYNGEERAKGNILERFSAQQFPDLHSELNLSSLELGDSALYFCASSVIPGEGAFFGQGTRLTVV.

There are many counts of this clonotype. The CDR3 region has the DNA TGCGCCAGCAGCCCAGGGAACTACAATGAGCAGTTCTTC. Protein: CASSPGNYNEQFF. This rearrangement joins TRBV5-1 to TRBJ2-1; D may be TRBD1 (5 bases). This CDR3 is 13 amino acids long. The V end was cut by 4 bases, the J end by 3 bases, with 8 bases between. Germline CDR1 reads SGHRS; CDR2 reads YFSETQ.

This clonotype has at least ten counts. The rearrangement joins TRBV5-1 to TRBJ2-1, with D perhaps matching TRBD1 or TRBD2 (5 bases each). Germline values: CDR1 SGHRS, CDR2 YFSETQ. This CDR3 is built from 12 residues. Trimming stripped 4 bases from V and 12 bases from J, with 14 bases between. CDR3 sequence (DNA): TGCGCCAGCAGCCCTGGGTGGGGGAGGCAGTTCTTC. This sequence encodes CASSPGWGRQFF.

This clonotype has only a few counts. The CDR3 here is CASSARLGGVCTDTQYF. The CDR3 DNA reads TGTGCCAGCAGTGCCCGCTTAGGGGGCGTTTGCACAGATACGCAGTATTTT. The chain carries TRBV6-1 and TRBJ2-3; 7 nucleotides line up with TRBD1. CDR3 size: 17 residues. J gave up 1 base and V 4 bases, and 11 bases lay outside the gene matches. The germline V gene encodes CDR1 MNHNS and CDR2 SASEGT.

The gene calls are TRBV4-3 and TRBJ1-2; tentatively, D is TRBD1 (6 bases). The CDR3 totals 16 residues. V was trimmed by 0 bases and J by 4 bases, leaving 15 bases between them. Germline V gene lookup returns CDR1 LGHNA and CDR2 YSLEER. CDR3 coding DNA: TGCGCCAGCAGCCAAGATCCGGGGGCGCCGATCTATGGCTACACCTTC. Translating it yields CASSQDPGAPIYGYTF.